This entry features one T cell receptor (beta chain) sequence. Its specificity is unknown. The sample comes from a study of cytomegalovirus exposure and HLA in healthy donors. Study-level points and caveats: Several of the most significant clusters appeared, in a later analysis, to be linked to common viral pathogens.

The CDR3 consists of 13 residues. CDR1 is SGDLS, CDR2 YYNGEE, per germline. V lost 0 bases and J lost 3, with 6 bases in between. PCR primers comprised 60 Vbeta and 13 Jbeta primers. Assay used: immunoSEQ multiplex PCR; TCRdb lists only in-frame clones, some missing. Listed are 90,000 to 130,000 clones; about 4% falls within the top ten. Sequencing was carried out using PBMCs. The V and J genes are TRBV9 and TRBJ2-5; no reliable D call. This receptor was taken from a man younger than 40 in good health and CMV-seronegative. CDR3 in amino acids: CASSVGPKETQYF. The CDR3 coding sequence is TGTGCCAGCAGCGTAGGGCCCAAAGAGACCCAGTACTTC.